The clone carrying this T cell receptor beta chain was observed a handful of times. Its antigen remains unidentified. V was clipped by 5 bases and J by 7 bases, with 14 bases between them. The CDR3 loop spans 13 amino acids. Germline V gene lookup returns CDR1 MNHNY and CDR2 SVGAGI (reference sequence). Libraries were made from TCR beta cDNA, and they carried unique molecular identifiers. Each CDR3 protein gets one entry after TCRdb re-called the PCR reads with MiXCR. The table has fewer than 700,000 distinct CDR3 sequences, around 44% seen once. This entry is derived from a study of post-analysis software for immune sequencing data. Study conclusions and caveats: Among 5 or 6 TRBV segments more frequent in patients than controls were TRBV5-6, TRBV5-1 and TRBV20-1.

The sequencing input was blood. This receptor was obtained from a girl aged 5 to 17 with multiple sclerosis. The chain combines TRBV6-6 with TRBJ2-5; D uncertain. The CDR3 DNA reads TGTGCCAGCAGTAGAATACAAAACCCGACCCAGTACTTC. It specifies CASSRIQNPTQYF.